Given below is one T cell receptor beta chain in context. Its antigen remains unknown. From germline, CDR1 is PRHDT and CDR2 FYEKMQ (reference sequence). V lost 5 bases and J lost 2; bases outside the gene matches: 2. This CDR3 spans 15 amino acids. These data are taken from a study of shared clonotypes between healthy human individuals. General observations from the study: Sampling covered blood only; tissue repertoires likely differ. Some clonotypes were shared by all four sorted-subset donors, while others were not shared. The non-shared ones had lower generation probabilities than the shared ones.

The authors distributed each subset's genomic DNA evenly over several immunoSEQ plates. Libraries were prepared by immunoSEQ multiplex PCR; TCRdb keeps only in-frame clonotypes and omits some of them. Of 1,100,000 or so clones in the sample, 75% to 80% were seen once. The sample was memory CD4+ T cells from PBMCs. Subset: CD45RA-negative fraction. This receptor was taken from a man between 18 and 35 years old in good health. Some clones in this sample may be carry-over from other donors' samples. The chain is built from TRBV13 and TRBJ2-1, with 11 bases fitting TRBD2. CDR3 DNA: TGTGCCAGCAGCCTGACTAGCGGGGCCTACAATGAGCAGTTCTTC. The encoded protein is CASSLTSGAYNEQFF.